The 21 T cell receptor beta chains below all came from one sample that was sequenced in a study of CD8+ T cells in alopecia areata. Extracted RNA was reverse transcribed into cDNA, the sequencing template. Clones were read by immunoSEQ multiplex PCR, and TCRdb kept only the in-frame ones, dropping some. The data hold 98,000 or so clones, with under 60% observed a single time. The sequencing sample was made of NKG2D-low CD8+ T cells sorted from blood. All receptors derive from a human donor with alopecia areata.

CDR3 amino acids: CASSYSPPGQGSGYTF. The CDR3 region has the DNA TGTGCCAGCAGCTATTCTCCGCCGGGACAGGGCTCTGGCTACACCTTC. The V gene is TRBV7-6, the J gene TRBJ1-2; TRBD1 matches at 9 bases. The trim removed 4 bases at V and 7 bases at J, leaving 13 bases unmatched. The CDR3 runs 16 residues. Looked up from germline, CDR1 is SGHVS and CDR2 is FNYEAQ.

As regards this clone: This may come from a read error, since a much larger clone is one base off. This sequence joins TRBV6-5 and TRBJ2-3, with 7 bases lining up with TRBD2. CDR1 and CDR2 from the germline V gene are MNHEY and SVGAGI. The ends lost 10 bases at V and 1 base at J; junction bases unmatched: 5. The CDR3 is 13 residues long. The CDR3 bases are TGTGCCACCTGGGAGGGCGGCACAGATACGCAGTATTTT. Its protein product is CATWEGGTDTQYF.

This clone was found once. The rearrangement uses TRBV4-1 and TRBJ2-1, with TRBD2 identical over 12 bases. Germline CDR1 and CDR2: MGHRA and YSYEKL. The CDR3 consists of 15 residues. J gave up 9 bases and V 0 bases, and 3 bases lay outside the gene matches. The CDR3 bases are TGCGCCAGCAGCCAAGATGGACTAGCGGGACGTGAGCAGTTCTTC. Encoded protein: CASSQDGLAGREQFF.

The V call is TRBV5-4, the J call TRBJ2-5; TRBD2 might be the D (6 bases). The germline V gene encodes CDR1 SGHNT and CDR2 YYREEE (reference sequence). Between the trimmed V and J ends, which lost 0 bases and 4 bases, there was a span of 16 bases. CDR3 length: 16 amino acids. CDR3 coding DNA: TGTGCCAGCAGCTTGGCCAGGACCGGGAGCCTAGAGACCCAGTACTTC. Translating it yields CASSLARTGSLETQYF.

This chain links TRBV7-9 with TRBJ1-2; D is possibly TRBD1 (5 bases). The CDR3 consists of 15 residues. Germline V gene sequence: CDR1 SEHNR, CDR2 FQNEAQ (reference sequence). V was clipped by 2 bases and J by 0 bases, with 10 bases between them. For the CDR3, the DNA is TGTGCCAGCAGCTTATATGGGGCAGCTAACTATGGCTACACCTTC. Translated, it gives CASSLYGAANYGYTF.

This clone was picked up a small number of times. The chain couples TRBV21-1 to TRBJ2-6; the table names TRBD1, a call not compared with the DNA. TRBV21-1 is a documented pseudogene. This CDR3 is built from 19 residues. CDR3 DNA: TGTGCCAGCAGCAACCCCCCTCCTACAGGACCCTCTGGGGCCAACGTCCTGACTTTC. Translating gives CASSNPPPTGPSGANVLTF.

V usage is TRBV4-1 and J usage is TRBJ2-1; a weak D match, TRBD2 (6 bases). The CDR3 spans 16 residues. Germline V gives CDR1 MGHRA, CDR2 YSYEKL. Trimming cost V 0 bases and J 2 bases, with 11 bases left between them. The CDR3 is CASSQEPAGTYNEQFF. CDR3 nucleotide sequence: TGCGCCAGCAGCCAAGAGCCGGCGGGAACCTACAATGAGCAGTTCTTC.

This clone was observed a few times. V gene TRBV6-5 combines with J gene TRBJ2-5, with 11 bases that match TRBD2. J lost 4 bases, V lost 6 bases, and 4 bases had no gene match. This CDR3 is built from 14 residues. Germline CDR1 reads MNHEY; CDR2 reads SVGAGI. The CDR3 loop reads CASRKGLAGETQYF. CDR3 nucleotide sequence: TGTGCCAGCAGAAAAGGACTAGCGGGAGAGACCCAGTACTTC.

This clone showed up just a few times. The chain recombines TRBV25-1 with TRBJ2-5; D possibly corresponds to TRBD2 (6 bases). The V end was cut by 3 bases, the J end by 0 bases, with 14 bases between. From germline, CDR1 is MGHDK and CDR2 SYGVNS. This CDR3 comprises 16 residues. CDR3 sequence reads: CASSDENSGYQETQYF. DNA of the CDR3: TGTGCCAGCAGTGACGAGAATAGCGGATACCAAGAGACCCAGTACTTC.

V gene TRBV27 combines with J gene TRBJ2-7, with a weak D call TRBD1 (6 bases). The V and J ends lost 4 bases and 12 bases respectively, with 16 bases between them. The CDR3 contains 12 residues. Per the germline V gene, CDR1 is MNHEY and CDR2 is SMNVEV (reference sequence). As DNA, the CDR3 is TGTGCCAGCAGTTCCCCCAGGGGTAGGCTGTACTTC. It is translated as CASSSPRGRLYF.

This clone has more than one count but fewer than ten. The rearrangement joins TRBV19 to TRBJ1-1; D ambiguous. Germline lookup yields CDR1 LNHDA and CDR2 SQIVND (reference sequence). The germline V and J ends were trimmed by 6 bases and 6 bases, with 20 bases remaining between them. The CDR3 covers 15 residues. The CDR3 DNA is TGTGCCAGTAGGCTCGCGACCGATTCTGATGCTGAAGCTTTCTTT. Translation gives CASRLATDSDAEAFF.

J is TRBJ2-7 and V is TRBV7-2; D remains unclear. The germline CDR1 and CDR2 sequences are SGHTA and FQGNSA. Trimming cost V 8 bases and J 3 bases, with 14 bases left between them. The CDR3 is 13 amino acids. CDR3 sequence: CASQPGSVYEQYF. The CDR3 nucleotides are TGTGCCAGCCAACCCGGCAGCGTCTACGAGCAGTACTTC.

As for this clone: The identical CDR3 is also encoded by other nucleotide sequences in the sample. The rearrangement uses TRBV9 and TRBJ2-2, with TRBD2 as a possible D gene (5 bases). Trimming stripped 0 bases from V and 6 bases from J, with 6 bases between. Germline CDR1 reads SGDLS; CDR2 reads YYNGEE. This CDR3 has 13 residues. The CDR3 nucleotides are TGTGCCAGCAGCGTAGGGACTGCCGGGGAGCTGTTTTTT. Residues: CASSVGTAGELFF.

This clone showed up just a few times. At the DNA level, this CDR3 is encoded by other sequences in the same sample as well. CDR3 sequence reads: CASSLGRSTDTQYF. The CDR3 coding sequence is TGTGCCAGCAGTTTAGGGCGGAGCACAGATACGCAGTATTTT. The chain combines TRBV27 with TRBJ2-3, with unresolved D. CDR1 is MNHEY and CDR2 is SMNVEV in the germline V gene (reference sequence). The CDR3 runs 14 residues. Deletions cut 2 bases from V and 0 bases from J, with 6 bases between.

The rearrangement links TRBV25-1 to TRBJ1-2; D remains ambiguous. The CDR3 totals 11 residues. Germline assignment: CDR1 MGHDK and CDR2 SYGVNS. V lost 7 bases, J lost 8 bases, and 11 bases lay in between. The CDR3 region has the DNA TGTGCCAGCATCGGATCTATGGGCTACACCTTC. Its translation is CASIGSMGYTF.

The V and J genes are TRBV27 and TRBJ2-5; 7 positions agree with TRBD2. V dropped 2 bases and J dropped 4; count of bases not matched to a gene: 4. The CDR3 is made up of 14 amino acids. Germline CDR1 and CDR2: MNHEY and SMNVEV (reference sequence). The CDR3 DNA is TGTGCCAGCAGTTTAGGCGGGAGTCGAGAGACCCAGTACTTC. Translation: CASSLGGSRETQYF.

This chain links TRBV11-2 with TRBJ2-1, with D perhaps TRBD1 or TRBD2 (6 bases each). Germline V gene lookup returns CDR1 SGHAT and CDR2 FQNNGV. The CDR3 totals 13 residues. Trimming removed 7 bases at V and 7 bases at J, with 14 bases between. CDR3 sequence reads: CASTGGGLNEQFF. In nucleotides, the CDR3 is TGTGCCAGCACCGGAGGGGGGTTAAATGAGCAGTTCTTC.

In this sample, this clone turned up a few times. The genes are TRBV28 and TRBJ2-5; D is possibly TRBD1 (5 bases). There are 15 residues in the CDR3. V was shortened by 1 base and J by 5 bases, with 14 bases between the two germline ends. The germline V gene has CDR1 MDHEN and CDR2 SYDVKM. CDR3 nucleotide sequence: TGTGCCAGCAGTTTATACCGCAGGGTGAGGGAGACCCAGTACTTC. It specifies CASSLYRRVRETQYF.

The table lists this clone with a few counts. The genes are TRBV7-8 and TRBJ2-5, with 9 bases aligning to TRBD2. The CDR3 has 16 residues. From germline, CDR1 is SGHVS and CDR2 FQNEAQ. V was clipped by 2 bases and J by 4 bases; unmatched bases: 8. The CDR3 DNA sequence: TGTGCCAGCAGCTTAAAGGGCGGGAGGGCCCGAGAGACCCAGTACTTC. Its protein product is CASSLKGGRARETQYF. Full variable domain (missing parts from reference TRBV7-8 and TRBJ2-5): GAGVSQSPRYKVAKRGQDVALRCDPISGHVSLFWYQQALGQGPEFLTYFQNEAQLDKSGLPSDRFFAERPEGSVSTLKIQRTQQEDSAVYLCASSLKGGRARETQYFGPGTRLLVL.

The gene calls are TRBV2 and TRBJ2-1; D gene uncertain. Germline-derived CDR1 and CDR2 are SNHLY and FYNNEI. The CDR3 covers 12 residues. V was trimmed by 10 bases and J by 8 bases, leaving 15 bases between them. CDR3 residues: CATVGKSYEQFF. CDR3 in DNA: TGTGCCACCGTGGGGAAAAGCTATGAGCAGTTCTTC.

Only one count was recorded for this clone. The chain links TRBV6-6 to TRBJ2-7; D might be TRBD2 (6 bases). This CDR3 is built from 15 residues. CDR1 and CDR2 from the germline V gene are MNHNY and SVGAGI (reference sequence). Trimming removed 0 bases from V and 0 bases from J, with 9 bases in between. The CDR3 sequence: CASSYSAGTSYEQYF. The CDR3 coding sequence is TGTGCCAGCAGTTACTCCGCGGGGACCTCCTACGAGCAGTACTTC.